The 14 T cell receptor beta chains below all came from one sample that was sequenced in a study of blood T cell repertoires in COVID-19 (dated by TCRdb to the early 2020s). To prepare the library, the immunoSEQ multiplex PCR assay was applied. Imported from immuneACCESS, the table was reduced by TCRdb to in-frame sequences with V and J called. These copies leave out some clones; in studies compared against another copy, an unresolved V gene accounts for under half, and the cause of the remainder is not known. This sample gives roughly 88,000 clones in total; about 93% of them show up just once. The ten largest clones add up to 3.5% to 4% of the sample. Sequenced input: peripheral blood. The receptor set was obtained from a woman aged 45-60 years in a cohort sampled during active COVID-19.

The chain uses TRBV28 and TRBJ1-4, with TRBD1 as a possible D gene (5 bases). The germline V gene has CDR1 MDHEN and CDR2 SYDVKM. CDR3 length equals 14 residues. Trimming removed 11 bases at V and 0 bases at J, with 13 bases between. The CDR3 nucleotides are TGTGCCTCAGGAGGGGCCCCAACTAATGAAAAACTGTTTTTT. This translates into CASGGAPTNEKLFF. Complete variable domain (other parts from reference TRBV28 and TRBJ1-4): DVKVTQSSRYLVKRTGEKVFLECVQDMDHENMFWYRQDPGLGLRLIYFSYDVKMKEKGDIPEGYSVSREKKERFSLILESASTNQTSMYLCASGGAPTNEKLFFGSGTQLSVL.

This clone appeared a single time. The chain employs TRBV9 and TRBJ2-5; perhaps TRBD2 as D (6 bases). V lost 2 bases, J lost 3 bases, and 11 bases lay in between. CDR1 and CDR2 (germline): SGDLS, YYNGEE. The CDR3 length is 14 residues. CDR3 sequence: CASSVGLSKETQYF. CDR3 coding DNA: TGTGCCAGCAGCGTTGGACTAAGCAAAGAGACCCAGTACTTC.

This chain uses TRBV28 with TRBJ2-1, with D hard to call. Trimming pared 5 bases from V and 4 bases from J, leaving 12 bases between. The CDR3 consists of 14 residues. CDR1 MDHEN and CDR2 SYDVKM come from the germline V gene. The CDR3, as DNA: TGTGCCAGCAGTCCTGGTGGCAGATACAATGAGCAGTTCTTC. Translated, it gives CASSPGGRYNEQFF.

CDR3 protein: CASSLEQVVNTEAFF. CDR3 in DNA: TGCGCCAGCAGCTTGGAGCAGGTGGTGAACACTGAAGCTTTCTTT. The chain combines TRBV5-1 with TRBJ1-1; D is ambiguous. This CDR3 is 15 amino acids long. CDR1 and CDR2 (germline): SGHRS, YFSETQ. Trimming left V 0 bases short and J 0 bases short, with 9 bases between. The full variable domain, its missing parts supplied by reference TRBV5-1 and TRBJ1-1, is KAGVTQTPRYLIKTRGQQVTLSCSPISGHRSVSWYQQTPGQGLQFLFEYFSETQRNKGNFPGRFSGRQFSNSRSEMNVSTLELGDSALYLCASSLEQVVNTEAFFGQGTRLTVV.

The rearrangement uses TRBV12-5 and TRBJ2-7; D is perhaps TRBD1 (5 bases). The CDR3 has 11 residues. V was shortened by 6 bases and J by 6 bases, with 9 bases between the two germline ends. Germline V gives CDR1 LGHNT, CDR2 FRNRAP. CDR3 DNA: TGTGCTAGTGGCTTAGGGGCCGAGCAGTACTTC. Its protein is CASGLGAEQYF.

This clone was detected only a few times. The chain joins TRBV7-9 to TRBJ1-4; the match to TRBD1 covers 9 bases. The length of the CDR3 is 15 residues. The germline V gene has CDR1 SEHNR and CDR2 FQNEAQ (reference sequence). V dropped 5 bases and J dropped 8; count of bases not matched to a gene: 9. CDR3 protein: CASSHTQGAREKLFF. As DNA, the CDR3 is TGTGCCAGCAGCCACACACAGGGGGCGCGCGAAAAACTGTTTTTT.

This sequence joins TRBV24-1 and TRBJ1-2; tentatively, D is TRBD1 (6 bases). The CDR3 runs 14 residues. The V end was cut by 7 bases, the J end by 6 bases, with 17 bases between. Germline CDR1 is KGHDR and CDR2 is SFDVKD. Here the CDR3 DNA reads TGTGCCACCAGCGGTTTCAGGGCAGGGGATGGCTACACCTTC. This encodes CATSGFRAGDGYTF.

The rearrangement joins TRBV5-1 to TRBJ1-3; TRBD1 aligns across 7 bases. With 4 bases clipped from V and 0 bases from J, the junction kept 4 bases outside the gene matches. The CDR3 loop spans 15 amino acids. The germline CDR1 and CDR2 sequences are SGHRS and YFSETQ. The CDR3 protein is CASSRQGPSGNTIYF. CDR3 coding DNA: TGCGCCAGCAGCCGACAGGGACCCTCTGGAAACACCATATATTTT.

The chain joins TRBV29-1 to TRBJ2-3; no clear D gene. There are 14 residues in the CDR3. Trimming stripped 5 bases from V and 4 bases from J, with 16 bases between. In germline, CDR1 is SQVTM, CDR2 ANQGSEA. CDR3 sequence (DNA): TGCAGCGTTTCCATCGCGGCCAGCGCAGATACGCAGTATTTT. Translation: CSVSIAASADTQYF.

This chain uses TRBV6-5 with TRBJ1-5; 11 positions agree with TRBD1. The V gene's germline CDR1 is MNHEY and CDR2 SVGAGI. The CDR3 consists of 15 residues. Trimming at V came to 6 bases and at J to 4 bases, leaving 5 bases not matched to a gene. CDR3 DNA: TGTGCCAGCAGCACCGGGACAGGGGGTAATCAGCCCCAGCATTTT. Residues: CASSTGTGGNQPQHF.

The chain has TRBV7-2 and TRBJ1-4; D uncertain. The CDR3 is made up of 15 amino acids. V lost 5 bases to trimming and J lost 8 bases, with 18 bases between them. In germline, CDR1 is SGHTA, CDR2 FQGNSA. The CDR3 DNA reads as TGTGCCAGCAGCCAGCCGGGAATGAGCAGGGAAAAACTGTTTTTT. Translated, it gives CASSQPGMSREKLFF.

The CDR3 DNA reads TGCGCCAGCAGCCCGGGACAGGGTTTCAATGAGCAGTTCTTC. Translation: CASSPGQGFNEQFF. The chain couples TRBV5-1 to TRBJ2-1; 9 bases map to TRBD1. This CDR3 spans 14 amino acids. V lost 4 bases to trimming and J lost 6 bases; unmatched junction nucleotides: 5. Germline assignment: CDR1 SGHRS and CDR2 YFSETQ.

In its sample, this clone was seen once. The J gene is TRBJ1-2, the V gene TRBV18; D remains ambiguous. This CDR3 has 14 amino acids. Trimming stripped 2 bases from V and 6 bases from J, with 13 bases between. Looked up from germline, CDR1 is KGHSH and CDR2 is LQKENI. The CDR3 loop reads CASSPIGGRDGYTF. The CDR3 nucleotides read TGTGCCAGCTCACCAATAGGAGGGAGAGATGGCTACACCTTC.

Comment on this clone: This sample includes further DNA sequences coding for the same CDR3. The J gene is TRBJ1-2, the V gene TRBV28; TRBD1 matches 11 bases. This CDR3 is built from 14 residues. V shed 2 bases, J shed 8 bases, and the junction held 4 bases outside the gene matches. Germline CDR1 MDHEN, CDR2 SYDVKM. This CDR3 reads CASSLGQGAGGYTF. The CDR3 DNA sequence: TGTGCCAGCAGTTTAGGACAGGGGGCGGGCGGCTACACCTTC.